The text below deals with one T cell receptor beta chain. The antigen is not known. These data originate in a study of graft-versus-host responses after intestinal transplantation. Study-wide points: Early post-transplant falls in HvG clones accompanied the peak levels of circulating GvH clones.

The assay was immunoSEQ multiplex PCR, and TCRdb's table has in-frame clones only and misses some. The table lists 70,000 to 95,000 clones, almost 90% of them singletons. This CDR3 spans 15 amino acids. V lost 1 base, J lost 8 bases, and 17 bases lay in between. Germline V lookup: CDR1 SNHLY, CDR2 FYNNEI. The TCR was taken from a human donor who received an intestinal transplant. The starting material was unstimulated CD4+ T cells sorted from spleen or lymph node cells, obtained before intestinal transplant. The chain has TRBV2 and TRBJ1-2, with D hard to call. The CDR3 protein is CASSEVGGPTEGYTF. The CDR3, as DNA: TGTGCCAGCAGTGAAGTTGGAGGCCCCACTGAGGGCTACACCTTC.